This T cell receptor beta chain was sequenced during a study of blood T cell repertoires in COVID-19. The participants were between about 18 and 90 years old and came from under 25 US areas. The study assigned cohorts using participant-reported clinical history. In its sample, this clone was seen once. Data came from immunoSEQ multiplex PCR; TCRdb stores just in-frame clones and leaves some out. The sample includes 150,000 to 200,000 clones, less than 90% of them seen just once. Trimming shortened V by 0 bases and J by 6 bases, and 21 bases separated the two germline ends. The CDR3 contains 18 residues. Germline CDR1 reads SGHDT; CDR2 reads YYEEEE.

The TCR comes from a woman in her forties or fifties who had recovered from COVID-19. This sequence joins TRBV5-6 and TRBJ2-2, with a weak D call TRBD1 (5 bases). Input material: PBMCs or T cells enriched from blood (not recorded which). The CDR3 here is CASSLAGQGGISSGELFF. In nucleotides, the CDR3 is TGTGCCAGCAGCTTGGCCGGCCAGGGTGGTATCTCATCCGGGGAGCTGTTTTTT.